The 13 T cell receptor beta chains below come from one sample, sequenced in a study of OX40 agonist ivuxolimab in advanced cancers. Generated by immunoSEQ multiplex PCR, the TCRdb table keeps only in-frame clones and is missing some. The table lists under 85,000 clones, approximately 83% of them singletons. This specimen was CD4+ or CD8+ T cells sorted from blood, taken in a trial of the OX40 agonist ivuxolimab. The receptors originated from an adult with an advanced solid tumor such as melanoma, head and neck, liver or kidney cancer.

Worth noting for this clone: The junction does not match germline at one end; this may be a read error. The V gene is TRBV11-1, the J gene TRBJ2-7; 10 nucleotides align to TRBD1. The CDR3 loop spans 12 amino acids. The germline gives CDR1 SGHAT, CDR2 FQDESV (reference sequence). The CDR3 sequence is CASSSFRQGAIF. The CDR3, as DNA: TGTGCCAGCAGCTCCTTCAGACAGGGGGCCATCTTC.

The chain links TRBV5-1 to TRBJ2-7, with a weak D call TRBD2 (6 bases). The CDR3 is made up of 15 amino acids. CDR1 and CDR2 from the germline V gene are SGHRS and YFSETQ. The V end was cut by 0 bases, the J end by 3 bases, with 13 bases between. In DNA form, the CDR3 reads TGCGCCAGCAGCTTGGTGGGGGGAGCTAGCTACGAGCAGTACTTC. Its translation is CASSLVGGASYEQYF.

This chain uses TRBV7-8 with TRBJ2-5; no reliable D call. The CDR3 is 15 residues long. V shed 4 bases and J shed 2 bases, with 14 bases lying between them. Germline V gives CDR1 SGHVS, CDR2 FQNEAQ. The CDR3 loop reads CASSSLSRSQETQYF. The CDR3 DNA reads TGTGCCAGCAGCTCCCTATCTAGATCGCAAGAGACCCAGTACTTC.

The chain employs TRBV2 and TRBJ2-1; D is unclear. The CDR3 is 16 amino acids. The germline CDR1 and CDR2 sequences are SNHLY and FYNNEI. The germline V and J ends were trimmed by 6 bases and 3 bases, with 18 bases remaining between them. The CDR3 region has the DNA TGTGCCAGCAGAGAACTAAGCCAGCTACTCTACAATGAGCAGTTCTTC. It translates to CASRELSQLLYNEQFF.

The V gene is TRBV7-2, the J gene TRBJ2-2; D gene unclear. The CDR3 consists of 14 residues. The germline CDR1 and CDR2 sequences are SGHTA and FQGNSA. Trimming removed 1 base from V and 6 bases from J, with 9 bases in between. For the CDR3, the DNA is TGTGCCAGCAGCTTAGTAGGGCTAGCCGGGGAGCTGTTTTTT. It yields the protein CASSLVGLAGELFF.

This clone has only one observation. The CDR3 region has the DNA TGCGCCAGCAGCCAAGATATAAGGAATAATTCACCCCTCCACTTT. Amino acids: CASSQDIRNNSPLHF. V usage is TRBV4-3 and J usage is TRBJ1-6; unclear D gene. The CDR3 spans 15 residues. CDR1 is LGHNA, CDR2 YSLEER, per germline. The ends were cut back, 0 bases at V and 5 bases at J, with 8 bases in the middle.

V and J are TRBV6-6 and TRBJ1-3; D possibly corresponds to TRBD1 (6 bases). The V end was cut by 10 bases, the J end by 1 base, with 11 bases between. The CDR3 has 13 amino acids. Germline loops: CDR1 MNHNY, CDR2 SVGAGI (reference sequence). CDR3 bases: TGTGCCATCGGGACATCTTCTGGAAACACCATATATTTT. Translated, it gives CAIGTSSGNTIYF.

The gene calls are TRBV7-2 and TRBJ2-7; possibly TRBD2 for D (6 bases). Between the trimmed V and J ends, which lost 6 bases and 3 bases, there was a span of 12 bases. This CDR3 has 13 amino acids. Per germline, CDR1 SGHTA and CDR2 FQGNSA. CDR3 DNA: TGTGCCAGCAGGCGGGGTAGCGGCTACGAGCAGTACTTC. It encodes CASRRGSGYEQYF.

CDR3 region: CASSELYNSPLHF. CDR3 sequence (DNA): TGTGCCAGCAGCGAGTTATATAATTCACCCCTCCACTTT. The chain joins TRBV11-2 to TRBJ1-6, with D unresolved. V lost 5 bases to trimming and J lost 4 bases, with 6 bases between them. Germline assignment: CDR1 SGHAT and CDR2 FQNNGV. The CDR3 covers 13 residues.

This chain links TRBV5-1 with TRBJ2-3; weak D call: TRBD1 (5 bases). Per the germline V gene, CDR1 is SGHRS and CDR2 is YFSETQ. The germline V and J ends were trimmed by 1 base and 3 bases, with 15 bases remaining between them. This CDR3 spans 16 amino acids. CDR3 in DNA: TGCGCCAGCAGCTTGAAAACATCGACAGTTACAGATACGCAGTATTTT. This codes for CASSLKTSTVTDTQYF.

The chain couples TRBV5-1 to TRBJ2-3, with D hard to call. The ends were cut back, 6 bases at V and 1 base at J, with 12 bases in the middle. The CDR3 runs 14 residues. Germline-derived CDR1 and CDR2 are SGHRS and YFSETQ. CDR3 loop: CASTRLTGTDTQYF. The CDR3 nucleotides are TGCGCCAGCACTCGTCTAACGGGCACAGATACGCAGTATTTT.

This clone has more than one count but fewer than ten. This chain connects TRBV4-3 to TRBJ1-4; the D gene is possibly TRBD1 (5 bases). The CDR3 extends over 16 amino acids. The V and J ends lost 4 bases and 6 bases respectively, with 18 bases between them. Germline V gives CDR1 LGHNA, CDR2 YSLEER. The CDR3 loop reads CASSLSRWGMDEKLFF. The CDR3 DNA follows: TGCGCCAGCAGCCTAAGCCGATGGGGGATGGATGAAAAACTGTTTTTT.

The chain employs TRBV4-2 and TRBJ1-3; no clear D gene. Germline V gene lookup returns CDR1 LGHNA and CDR2 YNFKEQ. The CDR3 runs 14 residues. V was cut by 4 bases and J by 4 bases, with 11 bases left in between. CDR3 DNA sequence: TGTGCCAGCAGCCGTGACCGCGGGGGAAACACCATATATTTT. This gives the protein CASSRDRGGNTIYF.